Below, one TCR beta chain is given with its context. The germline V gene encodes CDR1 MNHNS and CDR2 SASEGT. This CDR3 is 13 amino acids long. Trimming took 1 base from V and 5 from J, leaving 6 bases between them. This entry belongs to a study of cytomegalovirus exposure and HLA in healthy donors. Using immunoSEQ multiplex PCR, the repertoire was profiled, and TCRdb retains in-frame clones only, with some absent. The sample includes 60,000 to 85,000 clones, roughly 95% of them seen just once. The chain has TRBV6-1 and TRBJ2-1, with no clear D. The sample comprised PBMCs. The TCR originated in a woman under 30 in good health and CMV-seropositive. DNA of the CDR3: TGTGCCAGCAGTGAAGAACAGCACAATGAGCAGTTCTTC. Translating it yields CASSEEQHNEQFF.